The next 27 T cell receptor beta chains were all read from a single sample in a study of vaccination effects on CD4 cells after COVID-19. After expansion with viral peptide pools in the ViraFEST assay, antigen-specific CD4+ T cells were sequenced. Having been cultured for around nine days, the cells underwent CD4+ T cell isolation. Nobody among the vaccine recipients had prior SARS-CoV-2 infection (nucleocapsid antibodies were negative). Only in-frame clones appear in the TCRdb table, and some are missing; sequencing was by immunoSEQ multiplex PCR. The repertoire holds tens of thousands of clones, roughly 79% seen once, with 5% to 6.5% in the top ten. For these receptors, no antigen is known. The material was CD4+ T cells from PBMCs cultured with HCoV-OC43 spike peptides, obtained before COVID-19 vaccination. The sample's subset: HCoV-OC43 spike overlapping peptide pool stimulation. These receptors were taken from a human donor who received a COVID-19 vaccine.

This clone has a single count. The chain uses TRBV6-6 and TRBJ1-5; 9 bases align to TRBD1. Germline-derived CDR1 and CDR2 are MNHNY and SVGAGI (reference sequence). The CDR3 spans 16 residues. The trim removed 4 bases at V and 4 bases at J, leaving 8 bases unmatched. CDR3: CASSSEDRGGNQPQHF. In nucleotides, the CDR3 is TGTGCCAGCAGTTCAGAGGACAGGGGAGGAAATCAGCCCCAGCATTTT.

This sequence joins TRBV14 and TRBJ2-3, with 8 bases matching TRBD2. Germline V CDR1 and CDR2: SGHDN, FVKESK. Germline trimming cut 6 bases from V and 1 base from J; bases unmatched to any gene: 6. The length of the CDR3 is 15 residues. The CDR3 sequence is CASSRKLAGTDTQYF. CDR3 coding DNA: TGTGCCAGCAGTCGTAAACTAGCGGGCACAGATACGCAGTATTTT.

V gene TRBV19 combines with J gene TRBJ2-1; 7 nucleotides agree with TRBD2. With 3 bases clipped from V and 6 bases from J, the junction kept 5 bases outside the gene matches. The CDR3 is 14 residues long. The germline V gene encodes CDR1 LNHDA and CDR2 SQIVND (reference sequence). CDR3 sequence (DNA): TGTGCCAGTAGTATCCGGACTAGTTCCAATGAGCAGTTCTTC. Its translation: CASSIRTSSNEQFF.

Only one count was recorded for this clone. This chain joins TRBV19 and TRBJ1-5; 8 nucleotides agree with TRBD1. Unmatched junction bases numbered 6, after V lost 5 bases and J lost 0 bases. The germline gives CDR1 LNHDA, CDR2 SQIVND (reference sequence). The CDR3 totals 16 residues. The CDR3 DNA sequence: TGTGCCAGTAGTTTGACAGGGGACGCTAGCAATCAGCCCCAGCATTTT. This gives the protein CASSLTGDASNQPQHF.

In DNA, the CDR3 is TGTGCCAGTAGTATAATGGATGGAAACACCATATATTTT. Translation gives CASSIMDGNTIYF. The chain has TRBV19 and TRBJ1-3; D is ambiguous. Germline CDR1 and CDR2: LNHDA and SQIVND (reference sequence). CDR3 size: 13 residues. Trimming cost V 2 bases and J 3 bases, with 5 bases left between them.

The chain combines TRBV6-5 with TRBJ2-7; D might be TRBD1 or TRBD2, each matching 5 bases. Germline-derived CDR1 and CDR2 are MNHEY and SVGAGI. The germline V and J ends were trimmed by 6 bases and 4 bases, with 16 bases remaining between them. CDR3 length: 14 amino acids. As DNA, the CDR3 is TGTGCCAGCAGCGGCCGGGACCGAAGGTACGAGCAGTACGTC. This sequence encodes CASSGRDRRYEQYV.

The chain is built from TRBV6-2 or TRBV6-3 and TRBJ2-2; D is perhaps TRBD1 (6 bases). With 6 bases removed from V and 1 base from J, the gap between germline ends came to 9 bases. The length of the CDR3 is 14 residues. Germline values: CDR1 MNHEY, CDR2 SVGEGT. DNA for the CDR3: TGTGCCAGCAGCAGGGGATTGAACACCGGGGAGCTGTTTTTT. As protein: CASSRGLNTGELFF.

The chain links TRBV14 to TRBJ2-1; no clear D. Germline V CDR1 and CDR2: SGHDN, FVKESK. The CDR3 covers 13 residues. V shed 1 base and J shed 8 bases, with 9 bases lying between them. This CDR3 is CASSQGHEHEQFF. As DNA, the CDR3 is TGTGCCAGCAGCCAAGGCCATGAACATGAGCAGTTCTTC.

The chain recombines TRBV2 with TRBJ1-6, with unresolved D. The length of the CDR3 is 14 residues. Trimming removed 6 bases from V and 10 bases from J, with 16 bases in between. Germline values: CDR1 SNHLY, CDR2 FYNNEI. The CDR3 bases are TGTGCCAGCAGCGTAGGAGGTACTTACTCACCCCTCCACTTT. Encoded protein: CASSVGGTYSPLHF.

The chain has TRBV4-3 and TRBJ2-1; D perhaps matches TRBD2 (5 bases). The CDR3 is 20 amino acids. Trimming cost V 0 bases and J 2 bases, with 23 bases left between them. Germline assignment: CDR1 LGHNA and CDR2 YSLEER. CDR3 sequence reads: CASSQDGGSRWEITYNEQFF. The CDR3 nucleotides are TGCGCCAGCAGCCAAGATGGTGGTAGCAGATGGGAGATTACCTACAATGAGCAGTTCTTC.

This clone was detected only a few times. The rearrangement links TRBV7-2 to TRBJ2-3; D remains ambiguous. The CDR3 is 14 amino acids. V gave up 7 bases and J gave up 0 bases, with 11 bases separating them. The germline V gene has CDR1 SGHTA and CDR2 FQGNSA. CDR3 DNA: TGTGCCAGCACCGTTTACTCCAGCACAGATACGCAGTATTTT. Translation: CASTVYSSTDTQYF.

This clone was seen a single time. The chain recombines TRBV5-1 with TRBJ1-5; unclear D gene. CDR3 length equals 13 residues. Germline assignment: CDR1 SGHRS and CDR2 YFSETQ. Between the trimmed V and J ends, which lost 2 bases and 5 bases, there was a span of 8 bases. Here the CDR3 DNA reads TGCGCCAGCAGCTTCGGTACAGATCAGCCCCAGCATTTT. Protein product: CASSFGTDQPQHF.

This sequence joins TRBV7-8 and TRBJ2-6; 7 bases map to TRBD2. V lost 8 bases, J lost 4 bases, and 2 bases stayed unmatched. The CDR3 extends over 13 amino acids. Germline lookup yields CDR1 SGHVS and CDR2 FQNEAQ. The CDR3 sequence: CASREAGANVLTF. Here the CDR3 DNA reads TGTGCCAGCCGGGAGGCGGGGGCCAACGTCCTGACTTTC.

This clone is a singleton in its sample. The chain combines TRBV5-1 with TRBJ2-7; D assignment may be TRBD1 or TRBD2 (5 bases each). Trimming removed 4 bases from V and 9 bases from J, with 17 bases in between. Germline CDR1 SGHRS, CDR2 YFSETQ. The CDR3 contains 13 residues. The DNA for the CDR3 is TGCGCCAGCAGCCCGGGGACGGACGGTAGGCAGTACGTC. This translates into CASSPGTDGRQYV.

This clone is a singleton in its sample. The chain links TRBV3-1 (or the pseudogene TRBV3-2) to TRBJ2-1; D is ambiguous. V gave up 2 bases and J gave up 7 bases, with 6 bases separating them. CDR3 length: 12 residues. Germline CDR1 is LGHDT and CDR2 is YNNKEL (reference sequence). CDR3 in DNA: TGTGCCAGCAGCCAAAGTTCGAATGAGCAGTTCTTC. Translated: CASSQSSNEQFF.

This sequence joins TRBV5-1 and TRBJ1-1; D is unclear. CDR3 length equals 14 residues. Trimming cost V 0 bases and J 0 bases, with 6 bases left between them. The germline V gene encodes CDR1 SGHRS and CDR2 YFSETQ. The CDR3, as DNA: TGCGCCAGCAGCTTGGAAACTGTGAACACTGAAGCTTTCTTT. It is translated as CASSLETVNTEAFF.

Here the CDR3 DNA reads TGTGCCAGCAGTCTTTACCCCGGGAGGGCGGGGGGGCCTAGCTCTGGGGCCAACGTCCTGACTTTC. Translation: CASSLYPGRAGGPSSGANVLTF. The genes are TRBV28 and TRBJ2-6; 9 bases fit TRBD2. Germline V CDR1 and CDR2: MDHEN, SYDVKM. The length of the CDR3 is 22 residues. V lost 5 bases to trimming and J lost 0 bases; unmatched junction nucleotides: 20.

The J gene is TRBJ2-1, the V gene TRBV6-1, with TRBD2 matching over 7 bases. The germline V gene encodes CDR1 MNHNS and CDR2 SASEGT. V was pared by 0 bases and J by 9 bases, with 5 bases of the junction left unmatched. The CDR3 has 14 amino acids. The CDR3 DNA reads as TGTGCCAGCAGTGAAGCGCGGCAGCGGGGTGAGCAGTTCTTC. It is translated as CASSEARQRGEQFF.

CDR3 sequence: CASSQAFAGGRETQYF. The DNA of the CDR3 is TGCGCCAGCAGCCAAGCTTTCGCGGGGGGGAGGGAGACCCAGTACTTC. V is TRBV4-1 and J is TRBJ2-5, with 9 positions matching TRBD2. The length of the CDR3 is 16 residues. Unmatched junction bases numbered 8, after V lost 1 base and J lost 5 bases. The germline V gene encodes CDR1 MGHRA and CDR2 YSYEKL.

This clone has more than one count but fewer than ten. For the CDR3, the DNA is TGTGCCAGCAGCTTAGCCGCATTGGGGTCCTACGAGCAGTACGTC. Translated, it gives CASSLAALGSYEQYV. V gene TRBV7-8 combines with J gene TRBJ2-7, with D unclear. Germline V gene sequence: CDR1 SGHVS, CDR2 FQNEAQ. Trimming removed 0 bases at V and 1 base at J, with 10 bases between. The CDR3 has 15 amino acids.

V usage is TRBV7-2 and J usage is TRBJ1-1; perhaps TRBD1 as D (5 bases). Between the trimmed V and J ends, which lost 1 base and 6 bases, there was a span of 18 bases. This CDR3 contains 16 residues. From germline, CDR1 is SGHTA and CDR2 FQGNSA. CDR3 nucleotides: TGTGCCAGCAGCTTAGTGGTGTGGCAGGGAGGGTCTGAAGCTTTCTTT. Its protein is CASSLVVWQGGSEAFF.

In this sample, this clone turned up a few times. The chain links TRBV5-1 to TRBJ1-1, with unresolved D. The ends were cut back, 0 bases at V and 4 bases at J, with 10 bases in the middle. The germline gives CDR1 SGHRS, CDR2 YFSETQ. The CDR3 covers 14 residues. CDR3 protein: CASSLGQPPTEAFF. The CDR3 DNA is TGCGCCAGCAGCTTGGGGCAGCCGCCCACTGAAGCTTTCTTT.

This clone was seen a handful of times. The rearrangement joins TRBV7-9 to TRBJ1-2; the D is unclear. V lost 0 bases and J 2 bases, leaving 10 bases between the germline ends. There are 15 residues in the CDR3. CDR1 is SEHNR and CDR2 is FQNEAQ in the germline V gene (reference sequence). CDR3 nucleotides: TGTGCCAGCAGCTTAGCGTTCGGACCAAACTATGGCTACACCTTC. Translation gives CASSLAFGPNYGYTF.

The CDR3 DNA sequence: TGTGCCAGCAGCCGGACAGAATTATACACTGAAGCTTTCTTT. It translates to CASSRTELYTEAFF. The gene calls are TRBV7-2 and TRBJ1-1, with a weak D call TRBD1 (6 bases). The germline gives CDR1 SGHTA, CDR2 FQGNSA. CDR3 length: 14 amino acids. The V end lost 5 bases, the J end lost 3 bases, and 13 bases lay between the germline ends.

DNA of the CDR3: TGTGCCAGCTCACCAAGCAGAGGGTACAACGAGCAGTACGTC. This sequence encodes CASSPSRGYNEQYV. The chain is built from TRBV18 and TRBJ2-7, with TRBD2 as a possible D gene (5 bases). Germline V gene data show CDR1 as KGHSH and CDR2 as LQKENI. The CDR3 length is 14 residues. Deletions cut 2 bases from V and 5 bases from J, with 13 bases between.

This clone was detected only a few times. The gene calls are TRBV9 and TRBJ2-1; the D gene is possibly TRBD2 (6 bases). The V end lost 4 bases, the J end lost 4 bases, and 21 bases lay between the germline ends. The CDR3 consists of 17 residues. Germline V gives CDR1 SGDLS, CDR2 YYNGEE. The CDR3: CASSKRASVGGYNEQFF. The CDR3 bases are TGTGCCAGCAGCAAGAGGGCATCGGTCGGGGGTTACAATGAGCAGTTCTTC.

The chain recombines TRBV10-3 with TRBJ2-3; no clear D gene. The CDR3 is 15 residues long. Germline assignment: CDR1 ENHRY and CDR2 SYGVKD. With 10 bases removed from V and 5 bases from J, the gap between germline ends came to 22 bases. The CDR3 protein is CATMGGLGGGDTQYF. CDR3 bases: TGTGCCACCATGGGTGGTTTAGGCGGCGGAGATACGCAGTATTTT.